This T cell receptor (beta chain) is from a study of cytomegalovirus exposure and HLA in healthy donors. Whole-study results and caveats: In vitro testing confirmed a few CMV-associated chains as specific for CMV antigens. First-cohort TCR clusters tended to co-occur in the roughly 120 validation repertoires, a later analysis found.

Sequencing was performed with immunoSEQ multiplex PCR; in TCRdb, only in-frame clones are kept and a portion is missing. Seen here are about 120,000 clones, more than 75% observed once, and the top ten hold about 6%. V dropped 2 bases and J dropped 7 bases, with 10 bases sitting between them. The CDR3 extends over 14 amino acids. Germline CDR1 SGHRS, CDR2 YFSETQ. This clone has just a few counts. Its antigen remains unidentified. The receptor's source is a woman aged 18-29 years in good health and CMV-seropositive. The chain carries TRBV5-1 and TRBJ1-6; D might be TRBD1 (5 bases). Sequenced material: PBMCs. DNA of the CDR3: TGCGCCAGCAGCTTAGGGGCAGGGAATTCACCCCTCCACTTT. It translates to CASSLGAGNSPLHF.